The rows below give T cell receptor beta chains drawn from one sample of a study of regulatory T cells in long-lasting Graves disease. TCRdb analysed the multiplex PCR reads with MiXCR anew, one entry per CDR3 protein. The repertoire holds 400,000 to 450,000 distinct CDR3 sequences, with 15% as singletons. These sequences were also reported in another study, on T cells in Graves' hyperthyroidism and ophthalmopathy.

The starting material was peripheral blood mononuclear cells (PBMCs), obtained at new diagnosis, from a patient treated with antithyroid drugs. All receptors come from a woman in her twenties or thirties with Graves disease. Both conserved end residues are part of each CDR3. D genes are given only for firm matches. Some rows mark clone size as missing; the rest say once, few, many or name a class of expanded clone.

d_gene,j_gene,v_gene,abundance,CDR3nt,CDR3aa
NA,TRBJ2-7,TRBV5-1,many,TGCGCCAGCAGCTTCGAGGGTTACAACGAGCAGTACTTC,CASSFEGYNEQYF
TRBD1,TRBJ2-7,TRBV5-5,many,TGTGCCAGCAGCTTTAGACAGGGACCTTGGGAGCAGTACTTC,CASSFRQGPWEQYF
TRBD1,TRBJ1-1,TRBV7-9,many,TGTGCCAGCACCTCGGGACAGGGGAACACTGAAGCTTTCTTT,CASTSGQGNTEAFF
NA,TRBJ2-3,TRBV25-1,many,TGTGCCAGCGGAGAATTTAGCACAGATACGCAGTATTTT,CASGEFSTDTQYF
NA,TRBJ2-7,TRBV20-1,many,TGCAGTGCCACCCCGGGCCTATCCTCCTACGAGCAGTACTTC,CSATPGLSSYEQYF
NA,TRBJ2-5,TRBV20-1,many,TGCAGTGCTAGTGGGACTGGGCGTCGACAAGAGACCCAGTACTTC,CSASGTGRRQETQYF
NA,TRBJ1-3,TRBV4-2,many,TGTGCCAGCAGCCAAGATCGGACTAACACCATATATTTT,CASSQDRTNTIYF
TRBD1,TRBJ1-6,TRBV7-9,NA,TGTGCCAGCAACAAGGACAGGGCTAATTCACCCCTCCACTTT,CASNKDRANSPLHF
TRBD1,TRBJ2-4,TRBV7-3,many,TGTGCCAGCAGCTCGGGACAGGGTAACATTCAGTACTTC,CASSSGQGNIQYF
NA,TRBJ1-1,TRBV20-1,NA,TGCAGTGCTGGAAATGGCTATAACACTGAAGCTTTCTTT,CSAGNGYNTEAFF
TRBD2,TRBJ2-2,TRBV20-1,many,TGCAGTGCTAGGAAAATACTGGGACTAGCGGGAGTCGGGTCCGGGGAGCTGTTTTTT,CSARKILGLAGVGSGELFF
NA,TRBJ2-1,TRBV10-3,many,TGTGCCATCAGTTCGGACCCAAGGGGACAGTTCTTC,CAISSDPRGQFF
NA,TRBJ2-4,TRBV7-3,NA,TGTGCCAGCCTCGACAGAGAAGCCAAAAACATTCAGTACTTC,CASLDREAKNIQYF
NA,TRBJ1-1,TRBV5-6,many,TGTGCCAGCAGCTGGGGGAACACTGAAGCTTTCTTT,CASSWGNTEAFF
NA,TRBJ2-2,TRBV20-1,many,TGCAGTGCTCAAGGGCATCCCAACGGCGGGGAGCTGTTTTTT,CSAQGHPNGGELFF
NA,TRBJ2-2,TRBV4-2,few,TGTGCCAGCAGCCTGATAATGGGGACCGGGGAGCTGTTTTTT,CASSLIMGTGELFF
NA,TRBJ1-1,TRBV15,few,TGTGCCACCAGTAGACGGGGACTGAACACTGAAGCTTTCTTT,CATSRRGLNTEAFF
NA,TRBJ2-5,TRBV12-3/TRBV12-4,many,TGTGCCAGCAGTTTAGTCGGGACTGAGACCCAGTACTTC,CASSLVGTETQYF
NA,TRBJ2-3,TRBV30,many,TGTGCCTGGAGTTTAACCTTGGCAGATACGCAGTATTTT,CAWSLTLADTQYF
NA,TRBJ1-5,TRBV3-1,many,TGTGCCAGCAGCCAAGGGTCCGGGACACGAAATTGGGGGCAGCCCCAGCATTTT,CASSQGSGTRNWGQPQHF
NA,TRBJ1-1,TRBV9,NA,TGTGCCAGCAGTCTTTCTGGAATGGGGAACACTGAAGCTTTCTTT,CASSLSGMGNTEAFF
NA,TRBJ1-6,TRBV2,many,TGTGCCAGCAGGGGGGGGACGAGCGATAATTCACCCCTCCACTTT,CASRGGTSDNSPLHF